This TCR beta chain was documented in a study of T cell responses to AZD1222 COVID-19 vaccine (TCRdb year 2021). For the wider study: AZD1222 recipients with second doses at about 4 weeks or about 12 weeks were pooled, because spike-specific TCR depth and breadth did not differ between schedules. Trial participants were enrolled by age into 18-55, 56-69 and 70-plus year subgroups, with about 150, 28 and 57 TCR-sequenced participants respectively. TCR sequencing was performed for some 250 trial participants, of whom around 210 were given two doses of AZD1222 and approximately 25 were given two doses of MenACWY control vaccine. Broad study findings and their caveats: Reportedly, close to half of the unique spike-specific TCRs recognized epitopes lying outside the regions that are mutated in the B.1.351 and B.1.1.7 variants. Most participants were white British and females outnumbered males, and the authors suggested that clonal diversity may have been underestimated. Only six or seven AZD1222 recipients were SARS-CoV-2 seropositive at baseline, limiting conclusions about previously exposed vaccinees. The whole spike protein was spanned by vaccine-associated CD4 TCRs, and dominant responses were seen in regions 160-218 and 743-854. Because no day 14 peak-response samples were available, repertoires were characterized only after the peak T cell response. The 56-69-year group was small, and its depth increase did not reach significance, likely because of low power. After two AZD1222 doses, both the breadth and the depth of spike-specific TCRs were significantly higher than at day 0 and than in MenACWY recipients.

Notes on this clone: It has no known antigen specificity. No quality values exist for individual bases; no much larger clone is one base distant.

The CDR3 regions of human TCRbeta chains were analyzed by immunosequencing. The original methods were these. TCRs in the repertoires were matched against a reference library of SARS-CoV-2-specific TCRs that had been generated with the MIRA antigen-specificity platform. Breadth was defined as the fraction of unique TCRs that were SARS-CoV-2-associated, and depth was defined as the fraction of total T cells that were SARS-CoV-2-associated. Using the MIRA data, each spike-specific TCR was mapped to the spike region that the TCR reacts to and placed in a CD4 or CD8 class. Log10-transformed breadth and depth values were compared by one-way ANOVA with Sidak's multiple comparisons tests. Sourced from immuneACCESS, this table was stored by TCRdb with only in-frame sequences that have V and J called. A share of the clones is absent; for the studies checked, an unresolved V gene accounts for under half, and the remainder has no known explanation. V and J calls and clone size are those listed in that table; D and trimming were worked out from the DNA. The sample table contains about 190,000 clones; only one count was recorded for about 92% of them. Approximately 1.5% of the sample belongs to the ten largest clones.

In light of the paper, this sample's time point label describes: baseline before first vaccination. Vaccinee samples came from UK trials COV001 and COV002, including a single-blind randomized controlled phase 2/3 trial of AZD1222 (ChAdOx1 nCoV-19) in healthy adults. For TCRbeta chain sequencing, PBMC samples from trial participants were taken at day 0 and at day 28 after the second dose. The TCR sequence derives from an adult in good health. The source was peripheral blood, collected on day 0 of AZD1222 vaccination.

The nucleotide sequence reads TGTGCCAGCAGCTTAGGGGGGTCCGGGGGAACACCCCTCCACTTT. Translated, it gives CASSLGGSGGTPLHF. The V and J genes are TRBV7-2 and TRBJ1-6; the D region possibly corresponds to TRBD1 (5 bases align). The CDR3, cysteine through phenylalanine, is 15 amino acids long. Of the read, only the CDR3 DNA is kept; its 45 bases are in frame from base 1. The V and J ends are trimmed by 1 base and 11 bases, leaving 15 bases between them. The germline V gene provides CDR1 SGHTA and CDR2 FQGNSA. The CDR3 plus the reference TRBV7-2 and TRBJ1-6 genes for the other parts give the full variable domain: GAGVSQSPSNKVTEKGKDVELRCDPISGHTALYWYRQSLGQGLEFLIYFQGNSAPDKSGLPSDRFSAERTGGSVSTLTIQRTQQEDSAVYLCASSLGGSGGTPLHFGNGTRLTVT.